This T cell receptor (beta chain) was found in a study of cytomegalovirus exposure and HLA in healthy donors. PCR was performed using 60 Vbeta and 13 Jbeta primers. Clones were read by immunoSEQ multiplex PCR, and TCRdb kept only the in-frame ones, dropping some. The sample records about 140,000 clones, 80% being singletons. This CDR3 is built from 16 residues. V lost 2 bases to trimming and J lost 0 bases, with 13 bases between them. The V gene's germline CDR1 is MNHNS and CDR2 SASEGT. The sample consisted of PBMCs. The chain has TRBV6-1 and TRBJ1-1; no definite D call. This receptor was obtained from a woman aged 40 to 50 in good health and CMV-seronegative. The CDR3 loop reads CASSETTGFMNTEAFF. In DNA form, the CDR3 reads TGTGCCAGCAGTGAAACGACGGGGTTTATGAACACTGAAGCTTTCTTT.